This note documents a single T cell receptor beta chain sequence. Its specificity is unknown. This specimen belongs to a study of T-cell memory formation after mild COVID-19. Study-wide points: Certain responding clones were present in pre-infection memory, suggesting participation of cross-reactive memory. The authors did not confirm SARS-CoV-2 specificity of second-wave clones peaking day 37. CD4/CD8 balance held among clones contracting day 15 to 85, and later expanders leaned CD4+.

TCRdb re-called the 5' RACE reads through MiXCR, storing one row per CDR3 protein. Found here are about 200,000 distinct CDR3 sequences, approximately 10% of them singletons; the top ten hold 3% to 4%. V shed 8 bases and J shed 4 bases, with 9 bases lying between them. Germline CDR1 reads MNHEY; CDR2 reads SVGAGI. This CDR3 is 12 amino acids long. The clonotype comes from a man between 18 and 35 years old who had mild COVID-19 (a few samples of this study predate the infection). Cell type and time point are not known. The source material was PBMCs or a T cell subset sorted from them (not recorded which). V usage is TRBV6-5 and J usage is TRBJ2-4; TRBD2 might be the D (5 bases). The CDR3 DNA reads as TGTGCCAGCGGGCGAGGGAAAAACATTCAGTACTTC. Translation: CASGRGKNIQYF.